Sequencing of this TCR beta chain was carried out in a study of T cell responses to AZD1222 COVID-19 vaccine. On this clone itself: Its antigen is still unknown.

Study-wide results and caveats: With two AZD1222 doses given, Spike-specific TCR breadth and depth both rose. Close to half of spike-specific TCRs reportedly recognize unmutated variant regions. Seropositive at baseline were only a handful of AZD1222 recipients.

The CDR3 covers 13 residues. Repertoires were generated with immunoSEQ multiplex PCR, while TCRdb's copy carries only in-frame clones and drops some. Seen here are 100,000 to 120,000 clones, nearly 90% observed once, and the top ten hold 3.2%. The receptor's source is an adult in good health. The specimen comprised peripheral blood, sampled on day 0 of AZD1222 vaccination. The chain combines TRBV12-2 with TRBJ2-7. TRBV12-2 is a pseudogene locus. The CDR3 coding sequence is TGTGCAAGCTCATGGCGGCAGGACTACGAGCAGTACTTC. Translating gives CASSWRQDYEQYF.